A single sample gave rise to the 5 T cell receptor beta chains below, sequenced in a study of T cell responses to AZD1222 COVID-19 vaccine. The assay was immunoSEQ multiplex PCR, and TCRdb's table has in-frame clones only and misses some. This table holds 95,000 to 100,000 clones, more than 75% found once. The material was peripheral blood, obtained on day 0 of AZD1222 vaccination. The receptor set was obtained from an adult in good health.

The chain couples TRBV6-5 to TRBJ1-4; 7 positions agree with TRBD1. The V gene's germline CDR1 is MNHEY and CDR2 SVGAGI. The ends lost 6 bases at V and 8 bases at J; junction bases unmatched: 9. The CDR3 runs 14 residues. This CDR3 is CASRATGVREKLFF. CDR3 nucleotide sequence: TGTGCCAGCAGAGCTACAGGGGTACGGGAAAAACTGTTTTTT.

The gene calls are TRBV7-3 and TRBJ2-5, with a weak D call TRBD2 (5 bases). V lost 3 bases and J 2 bases, leaving 10 bases between the germline ends. There are 14 residues in the CDR3. In germline, CDR1 is SGHTA, CDR2 FQGTGA. The CDR3 here is CASSLDFGQETQYF. The CDR3 nucleotides are TGTGCCAGCAGCTTGGACTTCGGGCAAGAGACCCAGTACTTC.

The chain employs TRBV29-1 and TRBJ2-3; no clear D gene. The CDR3 has 15 residues. Germline-derived CDR1 and CDR2 are SQVTM and ANQGSEA. Trimming left V 1 base short and J 0 bases short, with 11 bases between. CDR3 bases: TGCAGCGTTGAAGGGGTCCAACATAGCACAGATACGCAGTATTTT. This sequence encodes CSVEGVQHSTDTQYF.

This sequence joins TRBV9 and TRBJ2-2; 16 positions match TRBD2. The CDR3 has 17 residues. V lost 2 bases, J lost 7 bases, and 5 bases stayed unmatched. From germline, CDR1 is SGDLS and CDR2 YYNGEE. CDR3 DNA: TGTGCCAGCAGCGTGGGGACTAGCGGGAGGGTGAGCGGGGAGCTGTTTTTT. It is translated as CASSVGTSGRVSGELFF.

This clone was detected once. The chain couples TRBV16 to TRBJ1-2; D is unclear. Trimming pared 2 bases from V and 2 bases from J, leaving 6 bases between. The CDR3 loop spans 13 amino acids. Germline V lookup: CDR1 KGHSY, CDR2 FQNENV. This CDR3 is CASSQQRNYGYTF. CDR3 in DNA: TGTGCCAGCAGCCAACAGCGGAACTATGGCTACACCTTC.